The 8 T cell receptor beta chains presented below share a single source sample, sequenced in a study of T cell repertoires in cytomegalovirus infection. No antigen has been assigned to these receptors. Via MiXCR, TCRdb re-called the reads, giving one row per CDR3 protein. Of 700,000 to 950,000 distinct CDR3 sequences listed, approximately 30% are singletons. The sample was cultured CD8+ T cells from PBMCs, taken from culture after CMV antigen stimulation. Receptors were obtained from a human donor in good health (CMV status not recorded). Some clones in this sample may be carry-over from other donors' samples.

The chain employs TRBV14 and TRBJ2-1, with TRBD2 matching 13 bases. V dropped 4 bases and J dropped 1; count of bases not matched to a gene: 10. Germline CDR1 SGHDN, CDR2 FVKESK. The CDR3 extends over 19 amino acids. CDR3 amino acids: CASSLGLAGPIDSYNEQFF. DNA for the CDR3: TGTGCCAGCAGCCTGGGACTAGCGGGGCCCATCGATTCCTACAATGAGCAGTTCTTC.

The chain is built from TRBV12-3 or TRBV12-4 and TRBJ1-2; D ambiguous. The CDR3 runs to 14 residues. V dropped 6 bases and J dropped 8 bases, with 19 bases sitting between them. In DNA, the CDR3 is TGTGCCAGCAGCCGACTAGACGGACCTTGGGGCTACACCTTC. Translation gives CASSRLDGPWGYTF.

This clonotype was seen ten or more times. This chain connects TRBV7-2 to TRBJ2-7; TRBD1 agrees at 7 bases. CDR1 SGHTA and CDR2 FQGNSA come from the germline V gene. Losses at the gene ends were 2 bases for V and 2 bases for J; bases not matched to a gene: 9. The CDR3 extends over 16 amino acids. CDR3 nucleotide sequence: TGTGCCAGCAGCTTAAACCGTGAGGGGGCCGCCTACGAGCAGTACTTC. Residues: CASSLNREGAAYEQYF.

This clonotype was seen many times. This chain uses TRBV7-8 with TRBJ1-4; 8 bases align to TRBD1. Unmatched junction bases numbered 7, after V lost 3 bases and J lost 7 bases. In germline, CDR1 is SGHVS, CDR2 FQNEAQ. The length of the CDR3 is 15 residues. The chain's CDR3 is CASSFKDRATEKLFF. The DNA for the CDR3 is TGTGCCAGCAGCTTTAAGGACAGGGCTACTGAAAAACTGTTTTTT.

This clonotype was observed a handful of times. The rearrangement links TRBV27 to TRBJ2-7; perhaps D is TRBD1 or TRBD2 (5 bases each). The V gene lost 7 bases and the J gene lost 2 bases, with 18 bases spanning the gap. From germline, CDR1 is MNHEY and CDR2 SMNVEV (reference sequence). CDR3 length: 15 residues. CDR3 DNA: TGTGCCAGCACGGGGCACAGCCGCTTTACCTACGAGCAGTACGTC. Translating gives CASTGHSRFTYEQYV.

The V call is TRBV14, the J call TRBJ1-2; tentatively, D is TRBD1 (6 bases). Germline-derived CDR1 and CDR2 are SGHDN and FVKESK. Trimming took 1 base from V and 7 from J, leaving 10 bases between them. This CDR3 spans 13 amino acids. CDR3 sequence: CASSQGQALGYTF. DNA for the CDR3: TGTGCCAGCAGCCAAGGACAGGCCCTTGGCTACACCTTC.

Ten or more counts support this clonotype. The chain is built from TRBV7-2 and TRBJ2-5; 8 bases fit TRBD2. CDR1 is SGHTA and CDR2 is FQGNSA in the germline V gene. The trim removed 5 bases at V and 0 bases at J, leaving 14 bases unmatched. CDR3 size: 18 residues. The CDR3, as DNA: TGTGCCAGCAGCACGGGACGTGAGCGGGGGCCCTACCAAGAGACCCAGTACTTC. Protein product: CASSTGRERGPYQETQYF.

In this sample, this clonotype turned up many times. The chain couples TRBV6-1 to TRBJ2-5; TRBD1 aligns across 7 bases. Trimming removed 5 bases from V and 2 bases from J; junction bases left unmatched: 11. CDR1 is MNHNS and CDR2 is SASEGT in the germline V gene. The CDR3 loop spans 16 amino acids. Written as DNA, the CDR3 is TGTGCCAGCAGTTTTCACCGGACAGGTCGACAAGAGACCCAGTACTTC. Protein product: CASSFHRTGRQETQYF.